This T cell receptor beta chain was found in a study of blood T cell repertoires in COVID-19 (TCRdb year 2020). For context, the study as a whole: Collaborator samples came from the United States, Italy and Spain and covered acute and convalescent phases of COVID-19. The prospective study material was composed of cDNA or gDNA derived from T cells, B-cell-depleted T cells, or PBMCs. Deeply sampled blood TCRbeta repertoires from subjects exposed to, actively infected with, or recovered from COVID-19 were included in the dataset. The repertoires were released in a freely available public database meant as a resource for research on the immune response to SARS-CoV-2. Samples were obtained from the ongoing ImmuneRACE study (first 160 participants) and from about 1,300 subjects provided by 6 global collaborators. Sample metadata almost always included a de-identified subject ID, COVID-19 status, age in years and sex. Where HLA class I and class II types were available, the types were taken from metadata supplied by the sample provider, not from assay-based typing. Study-wide conclusions, independent of this receptor: How much clinical and demographic metadata was included differed by source and by participant, and the metadata was provided uncurated.

TCRbeta CDR3 regions were amplified from genomic DNA using the immunoSEQ Assay, a bias-controlled multiplex PCR. Per the authors' processing: The number of nucleated cells in each sample was estimated from the amplification of reference gene primers within the assay. To quantify the absolute abundance of each unique TCRbeta CDR3 rearrangement, sequence reads were collapsed and filtered. For each sample, productive Simpson clonality was calculated as the square root of Simpson's diversity index across productive rearrangements. Here the immuneACCESS table is served through TCRdb, limited to in-frame sequences with V and J called. Missing clones are a known gap in these copies; in checked studies unresolved V genes cover under half, and the rest lacks a known reason. The V and J calls and clone size come from that table; D and trimming were worked out from the DNA. The sample has about 180,000 clones on record, 70% to 90% of them singletons. Under 7% of the sample goes to the ten largest clones.

V sheds 0 bases and J sheds 5 bases, leaving 7 bases between their ends. The CDR3 measures 13 amino acids from cysteine to phenylalanine. Only the CDR3 DNA is retained, 39 bases long and in frame from the first base. The germline V gene provides CDR1 MNHEY and CDR2 SVGAGI. Of note for this clone: The antigen it recognizes is unknown. Nothing much larger sits one base from this clone, and base qualities are not available.

At one collaborating source in Seattle, patients were enrolled during active infection and were followed longitudinally through the course of disease. The collaborating institutions used their own protocols to collect whole blood in K2EDTA tubes. For TCRbeta analysis, collaborators shipped samples in one of three forms: frozen whole blood, isolated PBMCs, or DNA extracted from either of those sample types. The sequence came from a woman in her forties or fifties with COVID-19, enrolled during active disease. Sequencing used peripheral blood. The chain is assembled from TRBV6-5 and TRBJ1-1, with TRBD1 tentatively as D gene (5 bases match). The CDR3 reads as follows: CASSYSKGTEAFF. The sequence in DNA is TGTGCCAGCAGTTACTCGAAGGGGACTGAAGCTTTCTTT.